What follows describes a single TCR beta chain. The antigen remains unidentified. The data are from a study of T cell repertoires in cytomegalovirus infection. Whole-study results and caveats: Pooled public TCR beta family frequency picked out CMV carriers with the relevant HLA.

TCRdb redid the calling of the reads with MiXCR, one entry per CDR3 protein. The sample records roughly 54,000 distinct CDR3 sequences, roughly a third being singletons. Material for sequencing was PBMCs, sequenced either directly or after in vitro stimulation (not recorded which). The receptor was derived from a human donor in good health (CMV status not recorded). Some clones in this sample may be carry-over from other donors' samples.

The CDR3 coding sequence is TGTGCCAGCACCGCGGTCACCGGGGACACCCCCGGGAATGAAAAACTGTTTTTT. Its translation is CASTAVTGDTPGNEKLFF. The chain is built from TRBV5-4 and TRBJ1-4; D perhaps matches TRBD1 (6 bases). Trimming took 6 bases from V and 5 from J, leaving 26 bases between them. The CDR3 is made up of 18 amino acids. CDR1 and CDR2 from the germline V gene are SGHNT and YYREEE (reference sequence).